This section outlines one T cell receptor (beta chain) sequence together with its context. The target antigen is unknown. Before regulatory T cell sorting, thawed PBMCs rested overnight at 37°C in approximately 200 IU/ml IL-2. The data are from a study of Tregs in tolerant kidney transplant recipients. Assay used: immunoSEQ multiplex PCR; TCRdb lists only in-frame clones, some missing. The sample has 50,000 or so clones, about 89% seen once. Study outcomes and limitations: Findings come from small patient numbers and require larger validation.

This TCR was recovered from a human donor in good health. The sample was Tregs from blood.

CDR3: CASSLAGTGANYGYTF. DNA of the CDR3: TGTGCCAGCAGCTTAGCCGGGACAGGAGCTAACTATGGCTACACCTTC. The chain joins TRBV7-9 to TRBJ1-2; TRBD1 matches 8 bases. CDR3 size: 16 residues. Germline CDR1 SEHNR, CDR2 FQNEAQ (reference sequence). V lost 0 bases and J lost 0; bases outside the gene matches: 3.